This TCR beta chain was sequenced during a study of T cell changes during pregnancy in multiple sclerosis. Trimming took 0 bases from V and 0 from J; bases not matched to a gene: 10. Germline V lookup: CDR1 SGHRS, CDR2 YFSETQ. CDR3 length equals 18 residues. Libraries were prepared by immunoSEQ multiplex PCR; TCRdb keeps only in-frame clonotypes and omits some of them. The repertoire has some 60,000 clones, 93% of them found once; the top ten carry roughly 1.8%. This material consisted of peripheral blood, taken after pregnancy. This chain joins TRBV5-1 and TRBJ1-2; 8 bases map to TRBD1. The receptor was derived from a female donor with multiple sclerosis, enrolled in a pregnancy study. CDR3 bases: TGCGCCAGCAGCTTGGGGTTCGGGACAGGAGGCACTAACTATGGCTACACCTTC. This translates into CASSLGFGTGGTNYGYTF.